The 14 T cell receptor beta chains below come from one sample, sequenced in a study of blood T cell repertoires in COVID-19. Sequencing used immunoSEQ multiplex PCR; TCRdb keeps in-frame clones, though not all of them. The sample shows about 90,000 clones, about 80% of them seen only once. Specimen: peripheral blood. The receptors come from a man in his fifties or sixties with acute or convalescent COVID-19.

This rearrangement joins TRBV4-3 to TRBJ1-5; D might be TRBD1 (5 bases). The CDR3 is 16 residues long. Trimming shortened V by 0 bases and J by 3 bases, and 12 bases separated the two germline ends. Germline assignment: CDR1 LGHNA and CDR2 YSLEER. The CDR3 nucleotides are TGCGCCAGCAGCCAAGATGGAGGCGGGGCCAATCAGCCCCAGCATTTT. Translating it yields CASSQDGGGANQPQHF.

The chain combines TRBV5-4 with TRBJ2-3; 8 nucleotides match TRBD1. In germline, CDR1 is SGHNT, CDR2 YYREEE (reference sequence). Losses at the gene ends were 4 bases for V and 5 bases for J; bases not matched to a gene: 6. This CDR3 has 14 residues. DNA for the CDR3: TGTGCCAGCAGCCTGGACAGGGTAGGAGATACGCAGTATTTT. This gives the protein CASSLDRVGDTQYF.

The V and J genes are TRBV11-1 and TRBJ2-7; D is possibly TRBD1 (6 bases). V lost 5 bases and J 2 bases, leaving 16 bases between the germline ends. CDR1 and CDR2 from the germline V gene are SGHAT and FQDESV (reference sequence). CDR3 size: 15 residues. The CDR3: CASSANMDRTYEQYF. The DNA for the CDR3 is TGTGCCAGCAGCGCCAACATGGACAGAACCTACGAGCAGTACTTC.

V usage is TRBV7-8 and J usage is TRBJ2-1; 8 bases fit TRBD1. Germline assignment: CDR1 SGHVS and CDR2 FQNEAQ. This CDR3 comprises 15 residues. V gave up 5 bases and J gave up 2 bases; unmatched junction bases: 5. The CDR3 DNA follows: TGTGCCAGCAGCCCGGAGGACAGGGCCTACAATGAGCAGTTCTTC. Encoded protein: CASSPEDRAYNEQFF.

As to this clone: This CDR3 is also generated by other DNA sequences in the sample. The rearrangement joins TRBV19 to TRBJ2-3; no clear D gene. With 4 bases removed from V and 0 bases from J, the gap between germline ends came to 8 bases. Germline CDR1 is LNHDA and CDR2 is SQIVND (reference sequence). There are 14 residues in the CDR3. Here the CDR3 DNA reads TGTGCCAGTAGTAAAAGAGCTAGCACAGATACGCAGTATTTT. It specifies CASSKRASTDTQYF.

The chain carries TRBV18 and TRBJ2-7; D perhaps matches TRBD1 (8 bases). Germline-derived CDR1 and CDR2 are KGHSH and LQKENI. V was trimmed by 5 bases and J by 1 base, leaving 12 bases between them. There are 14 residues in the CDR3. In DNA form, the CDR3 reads TGTGCCAGCTCAGCACAGGGGGGGTCCTACGAGCAGTACTTC. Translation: CASSAQGGSYEQYF. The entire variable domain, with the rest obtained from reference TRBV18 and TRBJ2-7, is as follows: NAGVMQNPRHLVRRRGQEARLRCSPMKGHSHVYWYRQLPEEGLKFMVYLQKENIIDESGMPKERFSAEFPKEGPSILRIQQVVRGDSAAYFCASSAQGGSYEQYFGPGTRLTVT.

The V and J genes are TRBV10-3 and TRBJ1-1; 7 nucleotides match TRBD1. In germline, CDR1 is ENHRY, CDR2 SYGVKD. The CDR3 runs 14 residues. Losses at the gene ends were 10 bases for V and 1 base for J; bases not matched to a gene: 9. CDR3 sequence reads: CATGGGTANTEAFF. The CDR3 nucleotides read TGTGCCACTGGGGGTGGGACAGCGAACACTGAAGCTTTCTTT.

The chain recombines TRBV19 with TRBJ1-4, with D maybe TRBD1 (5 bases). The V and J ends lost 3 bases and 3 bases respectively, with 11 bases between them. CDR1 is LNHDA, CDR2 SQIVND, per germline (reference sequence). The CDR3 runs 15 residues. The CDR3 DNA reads TGTGCCAGTAGTATGGGGCCGAAGCCTAATGAAAAACTGTTTTTT. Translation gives CASSMGPKPNEKLFF.

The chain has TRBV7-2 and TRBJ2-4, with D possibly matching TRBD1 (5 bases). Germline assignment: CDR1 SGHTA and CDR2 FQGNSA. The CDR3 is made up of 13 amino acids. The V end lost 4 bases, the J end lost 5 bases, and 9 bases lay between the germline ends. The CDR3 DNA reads TGTGCCAGCAGCTCCTTGACAGAAAACATTCAGTACTTC. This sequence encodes CASSSLTENIQYF. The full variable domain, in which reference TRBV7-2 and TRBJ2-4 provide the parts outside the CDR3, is GAGVSQSPSNKVTEKGKDVELRCDPISGHTALYWYRQSLGQGLEFLIYFQGNSAPDKSGLPSDRFSAERTGGSVSTLTIQRTQQEDSAVYLCASSSLTENIQYFGAGTRLSVL.

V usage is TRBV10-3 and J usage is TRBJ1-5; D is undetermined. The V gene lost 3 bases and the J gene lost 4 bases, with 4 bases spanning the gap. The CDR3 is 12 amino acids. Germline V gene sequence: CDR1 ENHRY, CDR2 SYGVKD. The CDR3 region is CAISDGNQPQHF. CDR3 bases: TGTGCCATCAGTGACGGGAATCAGCCCCAGCATTTT.

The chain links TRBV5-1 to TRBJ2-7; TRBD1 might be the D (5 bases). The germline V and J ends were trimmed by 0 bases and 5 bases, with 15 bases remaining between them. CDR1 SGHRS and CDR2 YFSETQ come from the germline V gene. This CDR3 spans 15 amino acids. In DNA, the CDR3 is TGCGCCAGCAGCTTGGATCAGGGAAATACCCACGAGCAGTACTTC. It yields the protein CASSLDQGNTHEQYF.

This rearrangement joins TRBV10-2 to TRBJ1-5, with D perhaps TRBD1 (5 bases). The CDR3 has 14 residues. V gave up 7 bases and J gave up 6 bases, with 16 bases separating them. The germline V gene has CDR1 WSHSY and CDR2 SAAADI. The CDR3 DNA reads TGCGCCAGCACCCTCGGGGGTTACGGTCAGCCCCAGCATTTT. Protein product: CASTLGGYGQPQHF.

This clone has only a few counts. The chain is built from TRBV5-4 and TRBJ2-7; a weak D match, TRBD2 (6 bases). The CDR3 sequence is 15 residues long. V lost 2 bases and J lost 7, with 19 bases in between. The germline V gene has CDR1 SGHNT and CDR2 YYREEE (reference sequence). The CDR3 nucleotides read TGTGCCAGCAGCTTCTTCGGGGGTGGATTAGAAGAGCAGTACTTC. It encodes CASSFFGGGLEEQYF.

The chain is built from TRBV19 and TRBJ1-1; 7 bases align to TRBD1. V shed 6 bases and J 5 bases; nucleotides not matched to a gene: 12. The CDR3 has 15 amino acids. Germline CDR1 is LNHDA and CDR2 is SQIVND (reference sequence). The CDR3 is CASRVDRPVRTEAFF. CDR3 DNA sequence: TGTGCCAGTAGAGTGGACAGGCCAGTCCGGACTGAAGCTTTCTTT.